This TCR beta chain was captured by sequencing in a study of T cells in Graves' hyperthyroidism and ophthalmopathy. Study-level results: Most clonotypes expanded in thyroid above 0.001 were likewise present in blood.

Regions amplified from RNA transcripts were the TCR beta CDR3 regions. A first-round RT-PCR of the TCR CDR3 used the HTBI primer set. TCRdb ran MiXCR on the multiplex PCR reads and lists one entry per CDR3 protein. The sample includes approximately 600,000 distinct CDR3 sequences, 14% seen only once; the top ten take roughly 5.7%. Ten or more counts support this clonotype. Its cognate antigen is unknown. The germline gives CDR1 SGHAT, CDR2 FQNNGV. The CDR3 sequence is 18 residues long. The ends lost 0 bases at V and 1 base at J; junction bases unmatched: 7. The sequenced sample consisted of blood. The TCR originated in a woman in her 30s with Graves' hyperthyroidism that later progressed to Graves' ophthalmopathy. The chain recombines TRBV11-2 with TRBJ2-2, with 8 bases identical to TRBD2. The CDR3 reads CASSLDPTSGLNTGELFF. CDR3 sequence (DNA): TGTGCCAGCAGCTTAGACCCTACTAGCGGCTTGAACACCGGGGAGCTGTTTTTT.